The 18 T cell receptor beta chains given below trace back to one sample, sequenced in a study of shared clonotypes between healthy human individuals. TCRdb's table, derived via immunoSEQ multiplex PCR, lists solely in-frame clones and lacks some. The table includes approximately 2.5 million clones, 90% to 95% detected once. The sequenced sample consisted of naive CD4+ T cells from PBMCs. Subset of the sample: CD45RA+ positively selected. Receptor source: a young man in good health. Some clones in this sample may be carry-over from other donors' samples.

This clone was observed a few times. V and J are TRBV2 and TRBJ2-7, with a weak D call TRBD2 (5 bases). Germline V gene sequence: CDR1 SNHLY, CDR2 FYNNEI. The CDR3 consists of 15 residues. Trimming removed 4 bases from V and 2 bases from J, with 15 bases in between. In nucleotides, the CDR3 is TGTGCCAGCAGTGTTGGTTCGGGATATACCTACGAGCAGTACTTC. Amino acids: CASSVGSGYTYEQYF.

This chain joins TRBV5-1 and TRBJ1-1, with D uncertain. The germline V and J ends were trimmed by 4 bases and 1 base, with 11 bases remaining between them. CDR3 size: 14 residues. From germline, CDR1 is SGHRS and CDR2 YFSETQ. Here the CDR3 reads CASSPRQGNTEAFF. DNA of the CDR3: TGCGCCAGCAGCCCACGTCAAGGGAACACTGAAGCTTTCTTT.

V gene TRBV19 combines with J gene TRBJ1-1, with D perhaps TRBD1 (5 bases). Germline CDR1 LNHDA, CDR2 SQIVND (reference sequence). This CDR3 has 15 residues. V lost 2 bases and J 0 bases, leaving 10 bases between the germline ends. CDR3: CASSISTGLNTEAFF. DNA for the CDR3: TGTGCCAGTAGTATATCCACAGGTTTGAACACTGAAGCTTTCTTT.

V is TRBV4-2 and J is TRBJ1-1; 9 nucleotides align to TRBD1. This CDR3 contains 15 residues. Unmatched junction bases numbered 5, after V lost 1 base and J lost 5 bases. Germline values: CDR1 LGHNA, CDR2 YNFKEQ. The CDR3 spells CASSQGGQGSTEAFF. CDR3 nucleotide sequence: TGTGCCAGCAGCCAAGGGGGACAGGGTTCTACTGAAGCTTTCTTT.

V gene TRBV7-8 combines with J gene TRBJ2-1, with TRBD2 matching 10 bases. V shed 4 bases and J 5 bases; nucleotides not matched to a gene: 5. CDR3 length equals 15 residues. Germline CDR1 is SGHVS and CDR2 is FQNEAQ. The DNA for the CDR3 is TGTGCCAGCAGCTCGCTAGCGGGAGTGGACAATGAGCAGTTCTTC. Residues: CASSSLAGVDNEQFF.

This clone was seen only a few times. The chain carries TRBV2 and TRBJ1-1; no clear D gene. The germline V gene has CDR1 SNHLY and CDR2 FYNNEI. The CDR3 contains 11 residues. V shed 6 bases and J shed 6 bases, with 8 bases lying between them. CDR3 sequence: CASRETAEAFF. The CDR3 DNA is TGTGCCAGCAGGGAAACGGCTGAAGCTTTCTTT.

The rearrangement joins TRBV6-1 to TRBJ1-2; no clear D gene. V gave up 6 bases and J gave up 2 bases, with 7 bases separating them. CDR1 is MNHNS and CDR2 is SASEGT in the germline V gene. This CDR3 contains 12 residues. DNA for the CDR3: TGTGCCAGCAGGACAACCAACTATGGCTACACCTTC. Protein product: CASRTTNYGYTF.

The rearrangement uses TRBV28 and TRBJ2-7; D unclear. This CDR3 is built from 14 residues. Trimming cost V 2 bases and J 2 bases, with 10 bases left between them. The germline V gene has CDR1 MDHEN and CDR2 SYDVKM. The CDR3 region has the DNA TGTGCCAGCAGTTTAGTGGGAAGCCCCTACGAGCAGTACTTC. Protein sequence: CASSLVGSPYEQYF.

The rearrangement links TRBV15 to TRBJ2-7, with 8 bases lining up with TRBD2. Germline lookup yields CDR1 LNHNV and CDR2 YYDKDF (reference sequence). Trimming at V came to 0 bases and at J to 9 bases, leaving 19 bases not matched to a gene. The CDR3 is made up of 18 amino acids. For the CDR3, the DNA is TGTGCCACCAGCAGAGACGTGGGGCTAGCGGGTGGGTTTGCGGCGCAGTACTTC. Translating it yields CATSRDVGLAGGFAAQYF.

The CDR3 sequence is CAWLSGRASSGNTIYF. DNA for the CDR3: TGTGCCTGGTTGTCGGGTAGGGCGAGCTCTGGAAACACCATATATTTT. The chain employs TRBV30 and TRBJ1-3; D ambiguous. The V gene's germline CDR1 is GTSNPN and CDR2 SVGIG (reference sequence). There are 16 residues in the CDR3. Between the trimmed V and J ends, which lost 5 bases and 0 bases, there was a span of 17 bases.

The chain links TRBV6-6 to TRBJ2-3; D gene unclear. V gave up 2 bases and J gave up 6 bases, with 9 bases separating them. This CDR3 region has 13 residues. The germline gives CDR1 MNHNY, CDR2 SVGAGI (reference sequence). The CDR3 DNA sequence: TGTGCCAGCAGTTACCCTAGGGATGATACGCAGTATTTT. It translates to CASSYPRDDTQYF.

The chain employs TRBV4-1 and TRBJ2-1, with D perhaps matching TRBD2 (6 bases). The V end lost 4 bases, the J end lost 10 bases, and 17 bases lay between the germline ends. Germline V gene sequence: CDR1 MGHRA, CDR2 YSYEKL. This CDR3 comprises 14 residues. Written as DNA, the CDR3 is TGCGCCAGCAGCCGGACGGGACTTGGAGAGGAGCAGTTCTTC. Protein sequence: CASSRTGLGEEQFF.

The genes are TRBV29-1 and TRBJ1-1; TRBD1 aligns across 7 bases. Germline V CDR1 and CDR2: SQVTM, ANQGSEA. V gave up 7 bases and J gave up 2 bases; unmatched junction bases: 7. The CDR3 spans 13 residues. DNA of the CDR3: TGCAGCGCCGGACAGGTACTAAACACTGAAGCTTTCTTT. Translating gives CSAGQVLNTEAFF.

The J gene is TRBJ2-2, the V gene TRBV7-3; D is possibly TRBD1 (5 bases). CDR1 and CDR2 from the germline V gene are SGHTA and FQGTGA. The CDR3 is 16 residues long. The V gene lost 5 bases and the J gene lost 6 bases, with 19 bases spanning the gap. This chain's CDR3 is CASSPTVTHLAGELFF. The CDR3 DNA is TGTGCCAGCAGCCCGACAGTGACCCACCTTGCCGGGGAGCTGTTTTTT.

The CDR3 DNA reads as TGTGCCAGCAGCAGCAGCGGGAGGGCCTCACGGGTGGTGCAGTACTTC. Translation: CASSSSGRASRVVQYF. V usage is TRBV7-8 and J usage is TRBJ2-7; 10 bases are a match to TRBD2. Losses at the gene ends were 5 bases for V and 9 bases for J; bases not matched to a gene: 16. The CDR3 length is 16 residues. In germline, CDR1 is SGHVS, CDR2 FQNEAQ.

The rearrangement joins TRBV28 to TRBJ2-1; 9 positions agree with TRBD1. CDR1 is MDHEN, CDR2 SYDVKM, per germline. The CDR3 spans 14 residues. V was pared by 4 bases and J by 7 bases, with 5 bases of the junction left unmatched. Here the CDR3 DNA reads TGTGCCAGCAGTTATCCCGGGACAGGGAATGAGCAGTTCTTC. It specifies CASSYPGTGNEQFF.

The J gene is TRBJ1-4, the V gene TRBV5-6; D unresolved. Trimming removed 2 bases at V and 7 bases at J, with 9 bases between. Germline loops: CDR1 SGHDT, CDR2 YYEEEE. The CDR3 runs to 13 residues. CDR3 bases: TGTGCCAGCAGCTTAGGGCTAGCTGAAAAACTGTTTTTT. This sequence encodes CASSLGLAEKLFF.

V usage is TRBV29-1 and J usage is TRBJ1-2; perhaps TRBD1 as D (5 bases). The V gene lost 3 bases and the J gene lost 9 bases, with 14 bases spanning the gap. The CDR3 covers 12 residues. Germline loops: CDR1 SQVTM, CDR2 ANQGSEA. Here the CDR3 reads CSVEWQGGSYTF. CDR3 in DNA: TGCAGCGTTGAGTGGCAGGGTGGGAGCTACACCTTC.